Following are 26 T cell receptor beta chains from one sample sequenced in a study of spatial heterogeneity in lung cancer. The study, taken as a whole, reports: The number of expanded tumor alpha and beta chains correlated with mutation number.

Indicated time point: sample taken at primary tumor resection. TCRdb called the 5' RACE reads again in MiXCR, with one record for every CDR3 protein. The profile shows under 6,000 distinct CDR3 sequences, approximately 5.8% of them singletons. These receptors have no known antigen. The input for sequencing was lung tumor tissue, taken at surgery. The receptors were gathered from a female donor with early-stage non-small cell lung cancer.

This clonotype was counted ten times or more. The library was designed around alpha chains, so this beta chain is a stray read whose abundance carries little weight. The chain links TRBV28 to TRBJ2-7; maybe TRBD2 (6 bases). V lost 2 bases and J lost 6, with 11 bases in between. Germline lookup yields CDR1 MDHEN and CDR2 SYDVKM. CDR3 size: 13 residues. CDR3 bases: TGTGCCAGCAGTTTAATCCGAGCGGGCGAGCAGTACTTC. Translated, it gives CASSLIRAGEQYF.

This clonotype was counted at least ten times. This beta chain is a stray sequence in a library constructed for alpha chains; its clone size is not meaningful. The rearrangement links TRBV27 to TRBJ2-7; 8 nucleotides line up with TRBD1. CDR1 MNHEY and CDR2 SMNVEV come from the germline V gene (reference sequence). J gave up 4 bases and V 1 base, and 6 bases lay outside the gene matches. The CDR3 has 15 residues. CDR3 sequence reads: CASSLWGQANYEQYF. The CDR3 DNA follows: TGTGCCAGCAGTTTATGGGGACAGGCCAATTACGAGCAGTACTTC.

This clonotype occurred many times. A library prepared for alpha chains yielded this beta chain as an off-target read; its size is of little meaning. The V and J genes are TRBV20-1 and TRBJ2-3; 8 nucleotides match TRBD1. Unmatched junction bases numbered 10, after V lost 4 bases and J lost 4 bases. The CDR3 runs to 15 residues. The germline V gene encodes CDR1 DFQATT and CDR2 SNEGSKA (reference sequence). This CDR3 reads CSANPPGGMADTQYF. The DNA for the CDR3 is TGCAGTGCTAACCCCCCAGGGGGCATGGCAGATACGCAGTATTTT.

There are many counts of this clonotype. Since it is a stray read in a library aimed at alpha chains, this beta chain has a size that is not meaningful. V usage is TRBV5-1 and J usage is TRBJ2-3; possibly TRBD1 or TRBD2 for D (7 bases each). This CDR3 is built from 16 residues. Germline V gives CDR1 SGHRS, CDR2 YFSETQ. The V gene lost 7 bases and the J gene lost 2 bases, with 20 bases spanning the gap. The CDR3 protein is CASQGGLGGATDTQYF. CDR3 in DNA: TGCGCCAGCCAGGGGGGGCTGGGGGGCGCCACAGATACGCAGTATTTT.

This clonotype came up many times. This beta chain is an unintended read in a library built for alpha chains; its size means little. The chain couples TRBV7-2 to TRBJ2-5; D is perhaps TRBD2 (6 bases). Trimming took 6 bases from V and 5 from J, leaving 13 bases between them. This CDR3 has 13 residues. Germline V gene sequence: CDR1 SGHTA, CDR2 FQGNSA. This CDR3 reads CASSPPLAETQYF. The CDR3 coding sequence is TGTGCCAGCAGTCCCCCCCTAGCGGAGACCCAGTACTTC.

This clonotype was counted ten times or more. This beta chain is off target for a library built for alpha chains, so its abundance means little. This rearrangement joins TRBV20-1 to TRBJ1-5; D possibly corresponds to TRBD1 (5 bases). Deletions cut 3 bases from V and 9 bases from J, with 9 bases between. The CDR3 runs 11 residues. Germline assignment: CDR1 DFQATT and CDR2 SNEGSKA (reference sequence). The CDR3 loop is CSASPGGPQHF. In DNA, the CDR3 is TGCAGTGCTAGTCCCGGGGGGCCCCAGCATTTT.

This clonotype was observed at least ten times. Since the library was made to target alpha chains, this beta chain is a stray read and its abundance is not meaningful. V is TRBV6-6 and J is TRBJ1-1; no clear D. V was clipped by 6 bases and J by 4 bases, with 12 bases between them. The CDR3 is 13 residues long. The germline V gene has CDR1 MNHNY and CDR2 SVGAGI (reference sequence). CDR3 DNA: TGTGCCAGCAGCCCAACTGTTGTCACTGAAGCTTTCTTT. It is translated as CASSPTVVTEAFF.

This clonotype showed up just once. A library made for alpha chains picked up this beta chain off target, so its size means little. The chain combines TRBV5-5 with TRBJ1-1; D not resolved. Germline V gene lookup returns CDR1 SGHKS and CDR2 YYEKEE (reference sequence). The CDR3 runs 15 residues. Trimming left V 2 bases short and J 0 bases short, with 11 bases between. CDR3 bases: TGTGCCAGCAGCTTAAACGCCCTATTGAACACTGAAGCTTTCTTT. It is translated as CASSLNALLNTEAFF.

This clonotype has ten or more counts. This beta chain is an unintended read in a library built for alpha chains; its size means little. The chain links TRBV29-1 to TRBJ2-1; D could derive from TRBD1 or TRBD2 (5 bases each). The CDR3 has 14 amino acids. The germline CDR1 and CDR2 sequences are SQVTM and ANQGSEA. Trimming removed 6 bases at V and 0 bases at J, with 12 bases between. This CDR3 is CSVARDASYNEQFF. CDR3 DNA sequence: TGCAGCGTCGCAAGGGACGCCTCCTACAATGAGCAGTTCTTC.

This clonotype was seen repeatedly, ten times or more. Little can be read into the size of this beta chain, an off-target read in a library designed for alpha chains. This rearrangement joins TRBV12-3 or TRBV12-4 to TRBJ1-1; TRBD1 aligns across 9 bases. J gave up 13 bases and V 4 bases, and 7 bases lay outside the gene matches. This CDR3 spans 12 amino acids. The CDR3 DNA sequence: TGTGCCAGCAGTTCAAGGGACAGGGCGGATTTCTTT. Residues: CASSSRDRADFF.

This clonotype has a count of ten or more. Since it is a stray read in a library aimed at alpha chains, this beta chain has a size that is not meaningful. The chain links TRBV4-2 to TRBJ2-6; D is unclear. The CDR3 contains 15 residues. V gave up 0 bases and J gave up 0 bases, with 3 bases separating them. Germline V gives CDR1 LGHNA, CDR2 YNFKEQ. This CDR3 is CASSQEFSGANVLTF. In DNA, the CDR3 is TGTGCCAGCAGCCAAGAGTTCTCTGGGGCCAACGTCCTGACTTTC.

This clonotype was seen many times. This beta chain slipped into a library made for alpha chains as a stray read, so its size is not meaningful. The chain links TRBV7-3 to TRBJ1-2; D is possibly TRBD1 (5 bases). The CDR3 spans 15 residues. Germline CDR1 SGHTA, CDR2 FQGTGA. The V and J ends lost 5 bases and 6 bases respectively, with 19 bases between them. This CDR3 reads CASSPNKGGGNGYTF. The CDR3 DNA reads TGTGCCAGCAGCCCAAACAAGGGCGGGGGGAATGGCTACACCTTC.

Many counts were recorded for this clonotype. Being off target in a library aimed at alpha chains, this beta chain has a size of little meaning. V and J are TRBV12-3 or TRBV12-4 and TRBJ2-5; 11 nucleotides match TRBD2. V lost 2 bases, J lost 4 bases, and 0 bases stayed unmatched. This CDR3 region has 14 residues. This CDR3 reads CASSLTSGRETQYF. Here the CDR3 DNA reads TGTGCCAGCAGTTTAACTAGCGGGAGAGAGACCCAGTACTTC.

The table lists this clonotype with many counts. This beta chain is an off-target read within a library intended for alpha chains, so its frequency means little. This chain joins TRBV24-1 and TRBJ2-4; 12 bases fit TRBD2. Germline V lookup: CDR1 KGHDR, CDR2 SFDVKD. J lost 3 bases, V lost 4 bases, and 12 bases had no gene match. CDR3 length equals 19 residues. CDR3 protein: CATSDKLAGGSPFKNIQYF. The CDR3 DNA is TGTGCCACCAGTGACAAACTAGCGGGAGGTTCCCCATTCAAAAACATTCAGTACTTC.

In this sample, this clonotype turned up many times. This beta chain represents an off-target read in a library built for alpha chains; its size is of limited meaning. The V gene is TRBV29-1, the J gene TRBJ2-7, with D hard to call. Trimming took 3 bases from V and 6 from J, leaving 15 bases between them. From germline, CDR1 is SQVTM and CDR2 ANQGSEA. CDR3 length equals 13 residues. The CDR3 loop reads CSVDNAPTGEQYF. The CDR3 DNA sequence: TGCAGCGTTGACAACGCCCCCACCGGCGAGCAGTACTTC.

By its share, this clonotype is medium-sized. Because the library targeted alpha chains, this beta chain is an off-target read whose size means little. V is TRBV7-3 and J is TRBJ2-2, with 8 bases that match TRBD2. This CDR3 spans 15 amino acids. Germline V lookup: CDR1 SGHTA, CDR2 FQGTGA. Trimming took 3 bases from V and 6 from J; bases not matched to a gene: 6. This chain's CDR3 is CASSFGLARAGELFF. CDR3 nucleotides: TGTGCCAGCAGCTTTGGACTAGCCCGGGCCGGGGAGCTGTTTTTT.

This clonotype was seen at least ten times. In a library made to pick up alpha chains, this beta chain is a stray read with a size that means little. This CDR3 reads CASSPPGTGSGNTIYF. The CDR3, as DNA: TGTGCCAGCAGCCCTCCCGGGACAGGGTCTGGAAACACCATATATTTT. The rearrangement uses TRBV14 and TRBJ1-3, with TRBD1 identical over 9 bases. The ends lost 4 bases at V and 1 base at J; junction bases unmatched: 5. This CDR3 is 16 amino acids long. Germline V gene sequence: CDR1 SGHDN, CDR2 FVKESK.

The sample holds many counts of this clonotype. This beta chain is an unintended read in a library built for alpha chains; its size means little. V gene TRBV27 combines with J gene TRBJ1-5; no definite D call. The CDR3 is 14 residues long. Trimming left V 5 bases short and J 2 bases short, with 10 bases between. Germline CDR1 is MNHEY and CDR2 is SMNVEV (reference sequence). The CDR3 loop is CASSALRGNQPQHF. As DNA, the CDR3 is TGTGCCAGCAGTGCCCTGAGGGGCAATCAGCCCCAGCATTTT.

This clonotype was detected many times. This beta chain lies outside the target of a library built for alpha chains; its clone size means little. The chain couples TRBV10-3 to TRBJ1-4; D gene ambiguous. The CDR3 is 14 amino acids. Trimming pared 3 bases from V and 4 bases from J, leaving 9 bases between. Germline values: CDR1 ENHRY, CDR2 SYGVKD. The CDR3 coding sequence is TGTGCCATCAGTGAAGGGCAGGATAATGAAAAACTGTTTTTT. Encoded protein: CAISEGQDNEKLFF.

By frequency in the sample, this clonotype is medium-sized. In a library made to pick up alpha chains, this beta chain is a stray read with a size that means little. The rearrangement uses TRBV28 and TRBJ2-1; D unclear. Trimming removed 8 bases from V and 6 bases from J, with 14 bases in between. The CDR3 has 13 amino acids. Per the germline V gene, CDR1 is MDHEN and CDR2 is SYDVKM. The CDR3 loop reads CASRPQDANEQFF. For the CDR3, the DNA is TGTGCCAGCCGGCCCCAGGACGCCAATGAGCAGTTCTTC.

Details on this clonotype: With the library built for alpha chains, this beta chain is off target and its frequency is not meaningful. The CDR3 loop reads CASSTRQGSNNQPQHF. The CDR3 DNA follows: TGTGCCAGCAGTACCCGACAGGGGAGTAACAATCAGCCCCAGCATTTT. The gene calls are TRBV2 and TRBJ1-5; 8 nucleotides match TRBD1. CDR3 length equals 16 residues. Trimming cost V 5 bases and J 3 bases; bases outside gene matches: 9. In germline, CDR1 is SNHLY, CDR2 FYNNEI.

This clonotype is termed large (0.1 to 1%). As an off-target read in a library built for alpha chains, this beta chain has a frequency of little significance. This chain links TRBV12-3 or TRBV12-4 with TRBJ2-3; a weak D match, TRBD2 (5 bases). The CDR3 runs 15 residues. The V and J ends lost 3 bases and 6 bases respectively, with 16 bases between them. CDR3 region: CASSFLGAAADTQYF. CDR3 nucleotides: TGTGCCAGCAGTTTTTTGGGAGCGGCAGCCGATACGCAGTATTTT.

This clonotype came up many times. The library was built for alpha chains, so this beta chain is an off-target read and its size means little. This rearrangement joins TRBV6-2 or TRBV6-3 to TRBJ2-5; D unresolved. The V and J ends lost 4 bases and 6 bases respectively, with 9 bases between them. CDR3 length: 12 residues. CDR1 is MNHEY and CDR2 is SVGEGT in the germline V gene. CDR3 amino acids: CASSSAEKTQYF. The CDR3 nucleotides are TGTGCCAGCAGTTCCGCCGAGAAGACCCAGTACTTC.

This clonotype is medium-sized (0.01 to 0.1%) in the sample. This beta chain appears as a stray read in a library generated for alpha chains; its size is not informative. V is TRBV11-2 and J is TRBJ2-5; D is ambiguous. Trimming took 0 bases from V and 5 from J, leaving 10 bases between them. CDR1 and CDR2 from the germline V gene are SGHAT and FQNNGV. CDR3 length: 14 residues. The CDR3 spells CASSLEGSWETQYF. The DNA of the CDR3 is TGTGCCAGCAGCTTAGAGGGCAGCTGGGAGACCCAGTACTTC.

Sample share makes this clonotype medium-sized. This beta chain appears as a stray read in a library generated for alpha chains; its size is not informative. The chain carries TRBV5-1 and TRBJ2-1; TRBD1 is a possible D gene (6 bases). CDR1 is SGHRS, CDR2 YFSETQ, per germline. The CDR3 sequence is 12 residues long. The ends were cut back, 1 base at V and 10 bases at J, with 9 bases in the middle. CDR3: CASSLWQGEQFF. CDR3 nucleotides: TGCGCCAGCAGCTTGTGGCAGGGGGAGCAGTTCTTC.

This clonotype was observed at least ten times. The library was prepared for alpha chains; this beta chain is a stray read, so its frequency means little. This chain joins TRBV5-1 and TRBJ1-3; D unresolved. The CDR3 totals 13 residues. Looked up from germline, CDR1 is SGHRS and CDR2 is YFSETQ. The ends were cut back, 0 bases at V and 4 bases at J, with 5 bases in the middle. The DNA of the CDR3 is TGCGCCAGCAGCTTGGAACAAGGAAACACCATATATTTT. Its translation is CASSLEQGNTIYF.